This TCR beta chain was identified during a study of beta chain features in type 1 diabetes. Whole-study findings and limits: For Type 1 diabetes patients, all four CD4+ subsets carried TCRB CDR3s that were moderately but significantly shorter.

The CDR3 length is 12 residues. From germline, CDR1 is SQVTM and CDR2 ANQGSEA. V lost 3 bases, J lost 6 bases, and 2 bases stayed unmatched. The table lists this clone with a few counts. Its antigen remains unknown. The authors reverse transcribed all of the isolated RNA, so sequencing captured expressed TCRB transcripts. TCRdb keeps only in-frame clones here, not all; method: immunoSEQ multiplex PCR. The sample carries more than 100,000 clones, 28% recorded once. All sorted populations exceeded 98% purity. Sequenced: central memory CD4+ T cells from blood. The genes are TRBV29-1 and TRBJ2-3, with 8 bases lining up with TRBD1. The TCR originated in a woman aged 18-35 years with type 1 diabetes. DNA for the CDR3: TGCAGCGTTGACAGGGGGCCGGATACGCAGTATTTT. Protein product: CSVDRGPDTQYF.